This TCR beta chain is from a study of T and B cells in COVID-19 patients. Overall study: The recovered cohort's median age was approximately 37 years, versus approximately 73 years in active infection. Comorbidities linked to unfavorable COVID-19 outcome were present in about 90% of the roughly 20 active-infection patients. Findings of the study overall: Few blood samples existed from mildly ill patients during symptoms or early in severe cases.

Germline V gene lookup returns CDR1 DFQATT and CDR2 SNEGSKA (reference sequence). Trimming took 4 bases from V and 2 from J; bases not matched to a gene: 14. The CDR3 has 16 amino acids. BIOMED2 TRB-A/B primer pools were used in multiplex TRB PCR. TCRdb used MiXCR to reprocess the multiplex PCR reads, holding one entry per CDR3 protein. The profile shows about 8,700 distinct CDR3 sequences, roughly 31% of them singletons. In regard to this clonotype: Its antigen remains unknown.

TRB was amplified from about 260-540 ng of blood genomic DNA. This sequence originates from a human donor who had recovered from COVID-19. This chain links TRBV20-1 with TRBJ2-7; 7 nucleotides agree with TRBD1. The sequenced sample consisted of blood. CDR3 region: CSATPLPGQSAYEQYF. CDR3 coding DNA: TGCAGTGCTACCCCCCTTCCGGGACAGTCAGCCTACGAGCAGTACTTC.